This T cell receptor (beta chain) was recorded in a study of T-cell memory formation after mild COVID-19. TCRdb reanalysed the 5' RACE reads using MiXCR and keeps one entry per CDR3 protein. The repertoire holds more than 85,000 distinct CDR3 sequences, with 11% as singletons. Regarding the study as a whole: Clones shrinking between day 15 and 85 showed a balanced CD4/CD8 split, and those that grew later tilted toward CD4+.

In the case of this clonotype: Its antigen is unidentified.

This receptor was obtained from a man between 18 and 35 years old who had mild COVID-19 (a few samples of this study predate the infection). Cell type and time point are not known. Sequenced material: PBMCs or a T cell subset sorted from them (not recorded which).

The chain's CDR3 is CASSQAIQGEAGQPQHF. The DNA of the CDR3 is TGCGCCAGCAGCCAAGCCATACAGGGGGAGGCTGGTCAGCCCCAGCATTTT. V is TRBV4-3 and J is TRBJ1-5; 8 bases fit TRBD1. The CDR3 length is 17 residues. J was trimmed by 6 bases and V by 1 base; bases with no gene match: 11. Germline values: CDR1 LGHNA, CDR2 YSLEER.